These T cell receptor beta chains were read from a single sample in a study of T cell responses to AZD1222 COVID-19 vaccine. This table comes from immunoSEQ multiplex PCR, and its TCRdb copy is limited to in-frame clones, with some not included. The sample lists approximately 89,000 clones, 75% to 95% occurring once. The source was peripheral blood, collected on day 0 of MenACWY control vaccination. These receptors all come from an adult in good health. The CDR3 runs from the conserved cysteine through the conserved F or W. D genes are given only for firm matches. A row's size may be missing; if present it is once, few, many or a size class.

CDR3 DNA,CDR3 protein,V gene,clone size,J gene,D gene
TGTGCCACCCAAGGGGAGGACACTGAAGCTTTCTTT,CATQGEDTEAFF,TRBV7-9,.,TRBJ1-1,.
TGTGCCAGCAAATACCGAGGACTAGTCGCCGGGGAGCTGTTTTTT,CASKYRGLVAGELFF,TRBV5-6,.,TRBJ2-2,TRBD2
TGTGCCAGCAGTTTCCCGTCTGGAAACACCATATATTTT,CASSFPSGNTIYF,TRBV11-2,.,TRBJ1-3,.
TGTGCCAGCAGTCCCGGGCCGACGAGCGGGGGTGAGTACTTC,CASSPGPTSGGEYF,TRBV27,.,TRBJ2-7,TRBD2
TGTGCCAGCAGCGTAGCGGACGAGGGAAACACCATATATTTT,CASSVADEGNTIYF,TRBV9,.,TRBJ1-3,.
TGTGCCAGCGGGACAGGGATCGAGCAGTACTTC,CASGTGIEQYF,TRBV7-2,.,TRBJ2-7,TRBD1
TGTGCCAGCAGTTTCCCCACGGGGTTAGTGAATTCACCCCTCCACTTT,CASSFPTGLVNSPLHF,TRBV28,.,TRBJ1-6,.
TGTGCCAGCAGTTTCCCCGGACAGGGGGAGGTTGAGCAGTTCTTC,CASSFPGQGEVEQFF,TRBV28,.,TRBJ2-1,TRBD1
TGTGCCAGCAGCGCGGGGGCGGGACCGACCTACGAGCAGTACTTC,CASSAGAGPTYEQYF,TRBV9,.,TRBJ2-7,.
TGCAGCGTTGAAGATCAGGCGAACACTGAAGCTTTCTTT,CSVEDQANTEAFF,TRBV29-1,.,TRBJ1-1,.
TGCAGTGCTAGTCGGGGGTATGAGCAGTTCTTC,CSASRGYEQFF,TRBV20-1,.,TRBJ2-1,.
TGTGCCAGCAGCCCTCGGGACAGGGCAGGGGAGACCCAGTACTTC,CASSPRDRAGETQYF,TRBV3-1/TRBV3-2,.,TRBJ2-5,TRBD1
TGTGCCAGCAGCTTGCAGGGAAATGAAAAACTGTTTTTT,CASSLQGNEKLFF,TRBV5-6,.,TRBJ1-4,.
TGTGCCAGCAGCCAAGCCAGGGGGGAAGCTTTCTTT,CASSQARGEAFF,TRBV12-3/TRBV12-4,.,TRBJ1-1,TRBD1
TGTGCCAGCAGACAAGACAGGACAACTAATGAAAAACTGTTTTTT,CASRQDRTTNEKLFF,TRBV6-5,.,TRBJ1-4,.
TGTGCCAGCAGCTCCATGGGGAGAAGGTCCTCTGGAAACACCATATATTTT,CASSSMGRRSSGNTIYF,TRBV7-9,.,TRBJ1-3,.
TGTGCCAGCAGCCTTCTAGCGGGAGTTGAGGGTGAGACCGGGGAGCTGTTTTTT,CASSLLAGVEGETGELFF,TRBV7-7,.,TRBJ2-2,TRBD2
TGTGCCAGTAGTCCTACAGGGGGCTCCTATGGCTACACCTTC,CASSPTGGSYGYTF,TRBV19,.,TRBJ1-2,TRBD1
TGTGCCAGCAGCCCAAGGAGGTTAGAGGTGAACACTGAAGCTTTCTTT,CASSPRRLEVNTEAFF,TRBV7-6,.,TRBJ1-1,.
TGCGCCAGCAGCTTGGGGACAGTACAGCAAGAGACCCAGTACTTC,CASSLGTVQQETQYF,TRBV5-1,.,TRBJ2-5,.
TGTGCCAGCAGCTTAGTCCGGACTAGCAAAAACATTCAGTACTTC,CASSLVRTSKNIQYF,TRBV7-2,.,TRBJ2-4,TRBD2
TGTGCCAGCAGCATCAGGACTAGCGGATTCCCCTACGAGCAGTACTTC,CASSIRTSGFPYEQYF,TRBV5-8,.,TRBJ2-7,TRBD2
TGCGCCAGCAGCCAAGATTCGGCAGCTCTCGCCGGGGAGCTGTTTTTT,CASSQDSAALAGELFF,TRBV4-3,.,TRBJ2-2,.
TGTGCCAGTATGCACACAGGGGTAGTTGGCTACACCTTC,CASMHTGVVGYTF,TRBV28,.,TRBJ1-2,TRBD1
TGCAGCGTTGAAGTTGGCGAGCAGTACTTC,CSVEVGEQYF,TRBV29-1,.,TRBJ2-7,.
TGTGCCAGCAGCTGGCCCGGAGGGTCCTACAATGAGCAGTTCTTC,CASSWPGGSYNEQFF,TRBV5-6,.,TRBJ2-1,.
TGTGCCAGTAGTATAAGCGTAGGTGAGCAGTTCTTC,CASSISVGEQFF,TRBV19,.,TRBJ2-1,.
TGTGCCAGCTCACCGGCGGGACAGGGCTCCTATAATTCACCCCTCCACTTT,CASSPAGQGSYNSPLHF,TRBV18,.,TRBJ1-6,TRBD1
TGTGCCAGCAGTTCGGGCCGGGACAGGGCTTACAATGAGCAGTTCTTC,CASSSGRDRAYNEQFF,TRBV27,.,TRBJ2-1,TRBD1
TGTGCCATCAGTGAGTCGGGACAGGAGCGCCGAACTGAAGCTTTCTTT,CAISESGQERRTEAFF,TRBV10-3,.,TRBJ1-1,TRBD1
TGTGCCAGCCAAGGGGGCAATCAGCCCCAGCATTTT,CASQGGNQPQHF,TRBV2,.,TRBJ1-5,.
TGTGCCAGCAGCTTAGGGGGAAGTTTTAGCTCCGGCTACACCTTC,CASSLGGSFSSGYTF,TRBV7-9,.,TRBJ1-2,.
TGCGCCAGCAGCCAAGTTGGGACTAGCGGGACCCTGAATAAGCAGTTCTTC,CASSQVGTSGTLNKQFF,TRBV4-1,.,TRBJ2-1,TRBD2
TGTGCCAGTAGTCCATTGTTGGGACAGTACTACGAGCAGTACTTC,CASSPLLGQYYEQYF,TRBV19,.,TRBJ2-7,TRBD1
TGTGCCAGCAGCTTAGCCCGGGAGTTCTACGAGCAGTACTTC,CASSLAREFYEQYF,TRBV7-2,.,TRBJ2-7,.
TGCGCCAGCAGCTTGGTGGAGGGCCCCAGGTTGGCCGAAGCTTTCTTT,CASSLVEGPRLAEAFF,TRBV5-1,once,TRBJ1-1,.
TGTGCCAGCATTCAGTTTCGGGGACAGGGGAAACCCCAGCATTTT,CASIQFRGQGKPQHF,TRBV6-5,.,TRBJ1-5,TRBD1
TGTGCCAGCATTAATGGGGTTCGTGAAAAACTGTTTTTT,CASINGVREKLFF,TRBV2,.,TRBJ1-4,.
TGTGCCAGCAGTGAAATGGGGGACAGAAGGTCCGCTGAAGCTTTCTTT,CASSEMGDRRSAEAFF,TRBV6-1,.,TRBJ1-1,TRBD1
TGTGCCAGCAGCGTAGATCTGAGTAACTATGGCTACACCTTC,CASSVDLSNYGYTF,TRBV9,.,TRBJ1-2,.
TGCGCCAGCAGCTTGGCCGGGGCAGACATGAACACTGAAGCTTTCTTT,CASSLAGADMNTEAFF,TRBV5-1,few,TRBJ1-1,.
TGTGCCAGCAGCCCCGGGACAGACAATAATTCACCCCTCCACTTT,CASSPGTDNNSPLHF,TRBV9,.,TRBJ1-6,TRBD1
TGTGCCAGTAGCAACACAGGGGGGAATCAGCCCCAGCATTTT,CASSNTGGNQPQHF,TRBV19,.,TRBJ1-5,TRBD1
TGTGCCAGCAGCGTAGACCCGGGACAGGGGGTGAAACCGCTAAACACCATATATTTT,CASSVDPGQGVKPLNTIYF,TRBV9,.,TRBJ1-3,TRBD1
TGTGCCACCACCTGGGGTACTGAAGCTTTCTTT,CATTWGTEAFF,TRBV24-1,once,TRBJ1-1,.
TGTGCCAGTAGTCTCAGCACGGGCGGCACTGAAGCTTTCTTT,CASSLSTGGTEAFF,TRBV19,.,TRBJ1-1,.
TGTGCCAGCAGCTACGGACAGGGGGCTATCTACGAGCAGTACTTC,CASSYGQGAIYEQYF,TRBV7-2,.,TRBJ2-7,TRBD1
TGTGCTAGTGGTTTCGGGAGCAATCAGCCCCAGCATTTT,CASGFGSNQPQHF,TRBV12-5,.,TRBJ1-5,.
TGTGCCAGCAGGGGAGACAGGGGGACCTACAATGAGCAGTTCTTC,CASRGDRGTYNEQFF,TRBV6-5,.,TRBJ2-1,TRBD1
TGTGCCAGCAGTTACGCAGGAACCGAGCAGTACTTC,CASSYAGTEQYF,TRBV6-5,.,TRBJ2-7,.
TGTGCCTGGAGTGTACTTAGCCCCCTGGGGGAGCAGTACTTC,CAWSVLSPLGEQYF,TRBV30,.,TRBJ2-7,.
TGTGCCAGCAGTTGGAGTAGCGGGACATCCTACGAGCAGTACTTC,CASSWSSGTSYEQYF,TRBV6-5,.,TRBJ2-7,TRBD2
TGCGCCAGCAGCCAAGTTGCGGGGCCCACCGGGGAGCTGTTTTTT,CASSQVAGPTGELFF,TRBV4-1,once,TRBJ2-2,.
TGTGCCATGGGTCCCCCCGGACCCTCCGGCGGCTACACCTTC,CAMGPPGPSGGYTF,TRBV28,.,TRBJ1-2,.
TGCGCCAGCAGCTTGGGGGACATTTACAATGAGCAGTTCTTC,CASSLGDIYNEQFF,TRBV5-1,.,TRBJ2-1,.